The T cell receptor beta chain under discussion was sequenced for a study of blood T cell repertoires in COVID-19 (dated by TCRdb to 2020 to 2021). Turning to the overall study: Samples covering the acute and convalescent phases of COVID-19 were provided by collaborators in the United States, Italy and Spain. The material from the prospective study consisted of cDNA or gDNA derived from T cells, B-cell-depleted T cells, or PBMCs. The dataset comprised deeply sampled blood TCRbeta repertoires from subjects exposed to, actively infected with, or recovered from COVID-19. The samples were drawn from two sources: the first 160 participants of the ongoing ImmuneRACE study, and over 950 subjects contributed by 6 global collaborators. Nearly every sample came with metadata listing a de-identified subject ID, COVID-19 status, age in years and sex. Where available, HLA class I and class II types were obtained from metadata supplied by the sample provider rather than from assay-based typing. The repertoires were made available in a free public database intended to serve as a resource for research on the immune response to SARS-CoV-2. What the research found in general, with its limitations: The amount of clinical and demographic metadata varied by source and participant and was provided uncurated.

Collaborating institutions collected whole blood in K2EDTA tubes following their own protocols. For TCRbeta analysis, collaborators shipped samples as frozen whole blood, isolated PBMCs, or DNA extracted from either of those sample types. Concerning this clone: Its antigen is unknown. The sample holds no much larger clone one base away, and base qualities are not on file.

From cysteine to phenylalanine, the CDR3 is 12 amino acids long. CDR3 DNA only is kept here, 36 bases in frame from base 1. CDR1 and CDR2, looked up from the germline V gene, are KGHSH and LQKENI. V gives up 4 bases and J gives up 6 bases, and the segment between their germline ends measures 7 bases. TCRbeta CDR3 regions were amplified from genomic DNA by means of the immunoSEQ Assay, a bias-controlled multiplex PCR. Concerning the study's data processing: The number of nucleated cells in each sample was estimated from the amplification of reference gene primers within the assay. To quantify the absolute abundance of each unique TCRbeta CDR3 rearrangement, sequence reads were collapsed and filtered. Productive Simpson clonality was computed per sample as the square root of Simpson's diversity index over productive rearrangements. Drawn from immuneACCESS, this table holds only the in-frame rearrangements with V and J called that TCRdb kept. Clones are partly lost; checked studies trace under half to an unresolved V gene and leave the rest unexplained. V and J calls and clone size are given by that table; D and trimming were obtained from the DNA. This sample is represented by approximately 190,000 clones; approximately 84% of them were singletons. The ten top clones hold 4.5% to 5.5% of the sample.

What was sequenced was peripheral blood. The chain is encoded by TRBV18 joined to TRBJ2-1; possibly the D gene is TRBD1, per 5 matching bases. This TCR came from a woman aged 70-85 years with active or convalescent COVID-19. The sequence in DNA is TGTGCCAGCTCACTGACAGTCAATGAGCAGTTCTTC. Its protein reads: CASSLTVNEQFF. This CDR3, with the reference TRBV18 and TRBJ2-1 proteins standing in past its ends, gives the full variable domain NAGVMQNPRHLVRRRGQEARLRCSPMKGHSHVYWYRQLPEEGLKFMVYLQKENIIDESGMPKERFSAEFPKEGPSILRIQQVVRGDSAAYFCASSLTVNEQFFGPGTRLTVL.